This TCR beta chain was documented in a study of T-cell reconstitution after alpha-beta-depleted transplantation in children. This clonotype was found a few times. What it recognizes is unknown. As it was prepared, the TCRbeta library received unique molecular identifiers. TCRdb re-analysed the PCR reads in MiXCR, keeping a single row per CDR3 protein. The sample gives about 830,000 distinct CDR3 sequences, around 17% of which show up once; about 5% is in the top ten. Per the germline V gene, CDR1 is SGHTA and CDR2 is FQGTGA. This CDR3 spans 15 amino acids. The junction had 7 bases not matched to a gene; V was cut back by 2 bases and J by 5 bases. General study points: Elevated TCRbeta diversity at day 60 was traced, in some patients, to surviving recipient T cells and thymic progenitors. A year post-transplant, T-cell counts and diversity derived mostly from newly produced T cells. Roughly two months post-transplant, alpha-beta T cells reportedly originated from several hundred graft clones that had expanded.

This material consisted of PBMCs, mostly from graft donor cells, taken 360 days after TCRalphabeta/CD19-depleted stem cell transplant. The receptor was isolated from a male patient younger than 18 who had a stem cell transplant for acute lymphoblastic leukemia, so the T cells may come from the graft donor. The chain is built from TRBV7-3 and TRBJ2-7, with TRBD2 matching over 9 bases. Written as DNA, the CDR3 is TGTGCCAGCAGCTTAGGACTAGCGTTGGGCCACGAGCAGTACTTC. Translating gives CASSLGLALGHEQYF.